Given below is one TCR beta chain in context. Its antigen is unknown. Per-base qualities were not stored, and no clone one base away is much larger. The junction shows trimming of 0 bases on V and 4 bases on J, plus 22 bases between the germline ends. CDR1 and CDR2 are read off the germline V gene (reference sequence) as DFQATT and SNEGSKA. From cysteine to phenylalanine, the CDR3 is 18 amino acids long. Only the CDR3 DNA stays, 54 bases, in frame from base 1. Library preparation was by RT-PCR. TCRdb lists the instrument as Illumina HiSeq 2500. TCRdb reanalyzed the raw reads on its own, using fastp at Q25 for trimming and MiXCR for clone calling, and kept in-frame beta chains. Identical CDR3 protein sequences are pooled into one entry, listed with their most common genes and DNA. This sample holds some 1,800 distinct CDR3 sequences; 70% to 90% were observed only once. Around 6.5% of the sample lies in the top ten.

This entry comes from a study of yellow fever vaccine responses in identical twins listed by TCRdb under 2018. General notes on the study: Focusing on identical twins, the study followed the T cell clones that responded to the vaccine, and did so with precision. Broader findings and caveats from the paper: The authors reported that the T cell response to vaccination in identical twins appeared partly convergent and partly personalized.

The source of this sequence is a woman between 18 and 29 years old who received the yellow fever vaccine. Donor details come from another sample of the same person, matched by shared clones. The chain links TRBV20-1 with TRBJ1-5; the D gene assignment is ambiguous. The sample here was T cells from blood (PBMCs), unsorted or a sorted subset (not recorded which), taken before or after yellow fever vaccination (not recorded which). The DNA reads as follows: TGCAGTGCTAGAGATCCGTCCCGTTCTGAGGTTTCTAATCAGCCCCAGCATTTT. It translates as CSARDPSRSEVSNQPQHF.